A single sample is the source of the 27 T cell receptor delta chains below, sequenced in a study of gamma-delta T cells after stem cell transplantation. TCRdb re-called the RT-PCR reads with CATT. The sample holds roughly 1,400 delta-chain clones, roughly 9.4% seen once. Material for sequencing was gamma-delta T cells. Receptor source: a human donor. It is not recorded whose cells these are; they may come from a transplant donor.

In regard to this clone: A far larger clone is one nucleotide away, so this likely arose from a read error. The chain uses TRDV2 and TRDJ1; TRDD3 matches at 8 bases. This CDR3 comprises 21 residues. The V gene's germline CDR1 is GEAIGNYY and CDR2 EKD. CDR3 in amino acids: CASDTVRNLGEAGEHNDKLIF. DNA of the CDR3: TGTGCCAGTGACACCGTACGTAACCTGGGGGAAGCTGGGGAACACAACGATAAACTCATCTTT.

Judged by abundance, this clone is large. The V gene is TRDV2, the J gene TRDJ1, with 12 nucleotides matching TRDD3. The V gene's germline CDR1 is GEAIGNYY and CDR2 EKD. With V trimmed by 3 bases and J by 0 bases, 16 bases remained unmatched. The CDR3 runs 20 residues. CDR3 sequence: CACDHVLGDTRPTNTDKLIF. CDR3 nucleotides: TGTGCCTGTGACCACGTACTGGGGGATACCCGCCCAACTAACACCGATAAACTCATCTTT.

The chain combines TRDV2 with TRDJ1; 13 bases are a match to TRDD3. The ends lost 0 bases at V and 3 bases at J; junction bases unmatched: 15. Germline V gene sequence: CDR1 GEAIGNYY, CDR2 EKD. This CDR3 comprises 20 residues. This CDR3 is CACDTVLLGDTGASADKLIF. The CDR3 DNA follows: TGTGCCTGTGACACCGTGCTACTGGGGGATACGGGCGCGTCGGCCGATAAACTCATCTTT.

As concerns this clone: Since a much larger clone is just one base distant, this may be a read error. This chain connects TRDV2 to TRDJ3, with TRDD3 identical over 13 bases. The J segment lost 0 bases and the V segment lost 2 bases, leaving 9 bases of the junction unmatched. Germline V gives CDR1 GEAIGNYY, CDR2 EKD. This CDR3 comprises 21 residues. Here the CDR3 DNA reads TGTGCCTGTGACAACTTACTGGGGGATACGCCCGGCTCCTGGGACACCCGACAGATGTTTTTC. The encoded protein is CACDNLLGDTPGSWDTRQMFF.

Details on this clone: It is likely a read error: a sequence one base away is far more abundant. The rearrangement links TRDV2 to TRDJ1, with 12 bases aligning to TRDD3. Trimming removed 3 bases from V and 9 bases from J; junction bases left unmatched: 16. Looked up from germline, CDR1 is GEAIGNYY and CDR2 is EKD. The CDR3 contains 17 residues. The CDR3 DNA is TGTGCCTGTGACCGACTCACTGGGGGATACACATCGAGCGAACTCATCTTT. This encodes CACDRLTGGYTSSELIF.

A note on this clone: A far larger clone is only one base removed, so a read error is likely. Other DNA sequences in the sample encode the same CDR3. The rearrangement joins TRDV2 to TRDJ1, with 8 positions matching TRDD3. CDR3 size: 21 residues. The J segment lost 4 bases and the V segment lost 0 bases, leaving 24 bases of the junction unmatched. Per the germline V gene, CDR1 is GEAIGNYY and CDR2 is EKD. The CDR3 region has the DNA TGTGCCTGTGACACCGTACGTAACCTGGGGGAAGCCGGGGAACACAACGATAAACTCATCTTT. It translates to CACDTVRNLGEAGEHNDKLIF.

A remark on this clone: It may be a read error: a sequence one base away is much more abundant. The chain's CDR3 is CACDTVADKALTGGYGTDKLIF. DNA for the CDR3: TGTGCCTGTGACACCGTGGCTGATAAAGCCCTTACTGGGGGATACGGCACCGATAAACTCATCTTT. The chain links TRDV2 to TRDJ1; TRDD3 agrees at 13 bases. Trimming took 0 bases from V and 1 from J; bases not matched to a gene: 19. The length of the CDR3 is 22 residues. The V gene's germline CDR1 is GEAIGNYY and CDR2 EKD.

This clone was seen more than once but under ten times. A much larger clone lies a single base off, so this may be a read error. The genes are TRDV2 and TRDJ1; D is unclear. Trimming removed 1 base from V and 7 bases from J, with 18 bases in between. The germline V gene encodes CDR1 GEAIGNYY and CDR2 EKD. The CDR3 runs to 15 residues. Here the CDR3 DNA reads TGTGCCTGTGACACGCTAGCGGTGAGGCCTGTTAAACTCATCTTT. It translates to CACDTLAVRPVKLIF.

Within the sample, this clone is medium-sized (0.01 to 0.1%). The chain employs TRDV2 and TRDJ1; 12 bases match TRDD3. The CDR3 spans 20 residues. Germline assignment: CDR1 GEAIGNYY and CDR2 EKD. After removal of 0 bases from V and 3 bases from J, the junction contained 16 bases not matched to a gene. The CDR3 DNA reads as TGTGCCTGTGACACCATTGTACTGGGGGATACATCTTCTTATCCCGATAAACTCATCTTT. It translates to CACDTIVLGDTSSYPDKLIF.

This clone was seen a handful of times. This may come from a read error, since a much larger clone is one base off. V and J are TRDV2 and TRDJ1, with 9 bases identical to TRDD3. V dropped 5 bases and J dropped 0; count of bases not matched to a gene: 6. CDR1 is GEAIGNYY and CDR2 is EKD in the germline V gene. The CDR3 runs to 15 residues. CDR3 sequence: CACGILGDNTDKLIF. CDR3 sequence (DNA): TGTGCCTGTGGCATACTGGGGGACAACACCGATAAACTCATCTTT.

This clone is labeled medium-sized (0.01 to 0.1%). This rearrangement joins TRDV2 to TRDJ1, with 7 bases matching TRDD3. This CDR3 spans 21 amino acids. Germline V CDR1 and CDR2: GEAIGNYY, EKD. V shed 3 bases and J 1 base; nucleotides not matched to a gene: 25. The CDR3 DNA reads TGTGCCTGTGACTTCGTCTTGTCTACAGGGGGGATCGTCCCTCTCACCGATAAACTCATCTTT. This sequence encodes CACDFVLSTGGIVPLTDKLIF.

Comments on this clone: A read error is possible here, since a much larger clone lies one base away. This chain joins TRDV2 and TRDJ1; TRDD3 matches at 7 bases. Per germline, CDR1 GEAIGNYY and CDR2 EKD. The CDR3 loop spans 17 amino acids. The CDR3 is CACGILGTYPYTDKPIF. As DNA, the CDR3 is TGTGCCTGTGGAATACTGGGGACCTATCCGTACACCGATAAACCCATCTTT.

To note about this clone: Just one base apart from a much larger clone, this may be a read error. The rearrangement links TRDV2 to TRDJ1, with 11 bases identical to TRDD3. The germline CDR1 and CDR2 sequences are GEAIGNYY and EKD. The V gene end was trimmed by 3 bases and the J gene end by 0 bases; junction bases not matched to a gene: 20. The CDR3 runs to 21 residues. The CDR3, as DNA: TGTGCCTGTGACTCCGTAACGTTGGGGGATACGCGGGGCTCGAACACCGATAAACTCATCTTT. Encoded protein: CACDSVTLGDTRGSNTDKLIF.

Details on this clone: This clone may be a read error of a much larger clone one base away. The V and J genes are TRDV2 and TRDJ1, with TRDD3 matching 13 bases. The CDR3 is made up of 17 amino acids. Germline V gene lookup returns CDR1 GEAIGNYY and CDR2 EKD. The CDR3: CASEELGDTEDTDKLIF. The CDR3 nucleotides are TGTGCCAGTGAAGAACTGGGGGATACGGAGGACACCGATAAACTCATCTTT.

This clone was seen only a few times. The J gene is TRDJ1, the V gene TRDV2; tentatively, D is TRDD3 (5 bases). The germline gives CDR1 GEAIGNYY, CDR2 EKD. This CDR3 has 17 amino acids. V was cut by 1 base and J by 0 bases, with 17 bases left in between. CDR3 sequence reads: CACDTLGSAAHTDKLIF. The CDR3 nucleotides read TGTGCCTGTGACACTCTGGGCTCTGCGGCTCACACCGATAAACTCATCTTT.

By share, this clone counts as medium-sized. V and J are TRDV2 and TRDJ1; D is uncertain. The germline V and J ends were trimmed by 2 bases and 1 base, with 10 bases remaining between them. Germline V gives CDR1 GEAIGNYY, CDR2 EKD. The length of the CDR3 is 14 residues. The CDR3 sequence: CACDNLSPTDKLIF. CDR3 coding DNA: TGTGCCTGTGACAACCTCTCGCCCACCGATAAACTCATCTTT.

Comments on this clone: A much bigger clone sits one base away, suggesting this may be a read error. The gene calls are TRDV2 and TRDJ1; 13 nucleotides agree with TRDD3. This CDR3 has 17 residues. V gave up 3 bases and J gave up 9 bases; unmatched junction bases: 15. Germline V gene lookup returns CDR1 GEAIGNYY and CDR2 EKD. CDR3 in DNA: TGTGCCTGTGACTCACTATTACTGGGGGATACGGGCCGGGAACTCATCTTT. This gives the protein CACDSLLLGDTGRELIF.

This clone is judged large. This chain links TRDV2 with TRDJ1; 7 bases are a match to TRDD3. Per germline, CDR1 GEAIGNYY and CDR2 EKD. The CDR3 loop spans 15 amino acids. V shed 1 base and J 0 bases; nucleotides not matched to a gene: 4. The CDR3 DNA follows: TGTGCCTGTGACACGCTGGGGGTCAACACCGATAAACTCATCTTT. Residues: CACDTLGVNTDKLIF.

This clone is labeled medium-sized. This chain uses TRDV2 with TRDJ1; D gene ambiguous. CDR1 GEAIGNYY and CDR2 EKD come from the germline V gene. V dropped 2 bases and J dropped 3 bases, with 12 bases sitting between them. CDR3 length equals 14 residues. The CDR3 DNA sequence: TGTGCCTGTGACATATTGACCGATTCCGATAAACTCATCTTT. The encoded protein is CACDILTDSDKLIF.

This clone is medium-sized within its sample. The sample contains more than one DNA sequence encoding this CDR3. The V and J genes are TRDV2 and TRDJ1, with 9 bases matching TRDD3. The V segment lost 4 bases and the J segment 4 bases; nucleotides outside the gene matches: 15. Germline CDR1 reads GEAIGNYY; CDR2 reads EKD. The CDR3 runs 17 residues. Written as DNA, the CDR3 is TGTGCCTGTGAAGACCTGAAAAAACTGGGGGACCACGATAAACTCATCTTT. Protein: CACEDLKKLGDHDKLIF.

As to this clone: This probably arose from a read error, given a far larger clone one base away. The chain combines TRDV2 with TRDJ1; TRDD3 matches 11 bases. This CDR3 has 20 amino acids. V gave up 3 bases and J gave up 0 bases; unmatched junction bases: 17. CDR1 and CDR2 from the germline V gene are GEAIGNYY and EKD. CDR3 nucleotide sequence: TGTGCCTGTGACCTAGTACTGGGGGATAATAATGCCCCCCACACCGATAAACTCATCTTT. Its protein product is CACDLVLGDNNAPHTDKLIF.

Concerning this clone itself: A far larger clone lies a single base away; this is likely a read error. The same CDR3 is also encoded by other DNA sequences in this sample. This chain uses TRDV2 with TRDJ2; D ambiguous. Germline CDR1 GEAIGNYY, CDR2 EKD. The CDR3 has 16 amino acids. The CDR3 bases are TGTGCCTGTGACAGTGTGGCCCCCCGGCGGGCAGCACAACTCTTCTTC. Its translation: CACDSVAPRRAAQLFF.

A few counts support this clone. A much larger clone is a single base away; this may be a read error. The chain employs TRDV2 and TRDJ1; 10 nucleotides agree with TRDD3. The germline V gene has CDR1 GEAIGNYY and CDR2 EKD. With 5 bases clipped from V and 1 base from J, the junction kept 12 bases outside the gene matches. The CDR3 contains 17 residues. CDR3 sequence: CACAHLVGDTCTDKLIF. CDR3 in DNA: TGTGCCTGTGCCCATTTGGTGGGGGATACATGCACCGATAAACTCATCTTT.

This clone is labeled as large. The J gene is TRDJ3, the V gene TRDV2; 11 bases align to TRDD3. V shed 1 base, J shed 0 bases, and the junction held 4 bases outside the gene matches. Germline assignment: CDR1 GEAIGNYY and CDR2 EKD. The CDR3 has 19 residues. CDR3 loop: CACDTGGYASSWDTRQMFF. The CDR3 coding sequence is TGTGCCTGTGACACTGGGGGATACGCCAGCTCCTGGGACACCCGACAGATGTTTTTC.

Concerning this clone itself: This may come from a read error, since a much larger clone is one base off. This chain uses TRDV2 with TRDJ1; 10 bases are shared with TRDD3. The germline V gene has CDR1 GEAIGNYY and CDR2 EKD. V dropped 1 base and J dropped 1; count of bases not matched to a gene: 11. The CDR3 contains 18 residues. DNA of the CDR3: TGTGCCTGTGACACTGTACTCGGGGGATACGGGCCCACCGATAAACTCATCTTT. Amino acids: CACDTVLGGYGPTDKLIF.

A remark on this clone: A much more abundant neighbour one base away suggests this may be a read error. Different DNA sequences within this sample yield the same CDR3. The chain employs TRDV2 and TRDJ3; TRDD3 aligns across 13 bases. V dropped 7 bases and J dropped 2; count of bases not matched to a gene: 10. The CDR3 totals 19 residues. CDR1 GEAIGNYY and CDR2 EKD come from the germline V gene. CDR3 nucleotide sequence: TGTGCCTGCGACCCAACTGGGGGATACGCTACCTGGGACACCCGACAGATGTTTTTC. Encoded protein: CACDPTGGYATWDTRQMFF.

This clone is medium-sized in the sample. The chain links TRDV2 to TRDJ3; D is uncertain. CDR1 and CDR2 (germline): GEAIGNYY, EKD. The CDR3 is made up of 17 amino acids. Trimming removed 2 bases at V and 0 bases at J, with 10 bases between. CDR3 region: CACDMSGSSWDTRQMFF. The CDR3 DNA is TGTGCCTGTGACATGTCCGGCAGCTCCTGGGACACCCGACAGATGTTTTTC.